This T cell receptor (beta chain) emerged from a study of shared clonotypes between healthy human individuals. This clone was picked up one time. Samples underwent the assay at deep level. Sequencing used immunoSEQ multiplex PCR; TCRdb keeps in-frame clones, though not all of them. The sample includes more than 550,000 clones, about 91% seen only once; the top ten take about 24%. Naive-designated CD8 cells lacked CD45RO, were positively enriched for CCR7, and omitted terminally differentiated effector memory CD45RA+ cells. Donors were Caucasian adults residing in Nashville, Tennessee, USA. Sample: naive CD8+ T cells sorted from blood. The clonotype was recovered from a man aged 25-40 years in good health.

Written as DNA, the CDR3 is TGTGCCAGCAGCTTAGGACAGGGTATAAGCGAGCAGTACTTC. It encodes CASSLGQGISEQYF. J is TRBJ2-7 and V is TRBV11-2; 7 bases line up with TRBD1. In germline, CDR1 is SGHAT, CDR2 FQNNGV. V was clipped by 1 base and J by 6 bases; unmatched bases: 6. There are 14 residues in the CDR3.